What follows are 28 T cell receptor beta chains derived from one specimen sequenced in a study of beta chain features in type 1 diabetes. Study-level points and caveats: Type 1 diabetes patients had moderately but significantly shorter TCRB CDR3s in all four CD4+ subsets.

Antigens of these TCRs are unknown. The isolated RNA, all of it, was reverse transcribed, so expressed TCRB transcripts were what got sequenced. TCRdb's copy holds only in-frame clones and misses some; the assay was immunoSEQ multiplex PCR. The sample yields approximately 270,000 clones, approximately 15% seen once. Sequences were obtained from naive CD4+ T cells from blood. These receptors all stem from a man aged 30 to 45 with type 1 diabetes.

The chain has TRBV2 and TRBJ1-5, with TRBD1 matching 8 bases. CDR1 SNHLY and CDR2 FYNNEI come from the germline V gene. The V gene end was trimmed by 6 bases and the J gene end by 7 bases; junction bases not matched to a gene: 8. The CDR3 runs 14 residues. CDR3 residues: CASSRDRRTQPQHF. The CDR3 coding sequence is TGTGCCAGCAGCCGGGACAGGAGAACCCAGCCCCAGCATTTT. The whole variable domain, filled in from reference TRBV2 and TRBJ1-5, reads EPEVTQTPSHQVTQMGQEVILRCVPISNHLYFYWYRQILGQKVEFLVSFYNNEISEKSEIFDDQFSVERPDGSNFTLKIRSTKLEDSAMYFCASSRDRRTQPQHFGDGTRLSIL.

The rearrangement joins TRBV10-3 to TRBJ2-7; TRBD1 is a possible D gene (6 bases). The CDR3 extends over 12 amino acids. V was pared by 11 bases and J by 6 bases, with 17 bases between. Germline lookup yields CDR1 ENHRY and CDR2 SYGVKD. CDR3 coding DNA: TGTGCCTCGACAGGCCTTCGGGGCGAGCAGTACTTC. Its translation: CASTGLRGEQYF.

The V and J genes are TRBV7-2 and TRBJ1-2; 10 bases are a match to TRBD1. Looked up from germline, CDR1 is SGHTA and CDR2 is FQGNSA. CDR3 length equals 17 residues. The V gene end was trimmed by 0 bases and the J gene end by 1 base; junction bases not matched to a gene: 5. The CDR3: CASSLADRGTLNYGYTF. DNA of the CDR3: TGTGCCAGCAGCTTAGCGGACAGGGGGACGCTTAACTATGGCTACACCTTC. The full variable domain, completed using reference TRBV7-2 and TRBJ1-2, is GAGVSQSPSNKVTEKGKDVELRCDPISGHTALYWYRQSLGQGLEFLIYFQGNSAPDKSGLPSDRFSAERTGGSVSTLTIQRTQQEDSAVYLCASSLADRGTLNYGYTFGSGTRLTVV.

This clone was observed a few times. The chain recombines TRBV7-2 with TRBJ2-7; 12 bases map to TRBD2. Germline CDR1 and CDR2: SGHTA and FQGNSA. The CDR3 has 18 residues. The junction had 18 bases not matched to a gene; V was cut back by 4 bases and J by 8 bases. The CDR3 DNA sequence: TGTGCCAGCAGCTCCCAGGGGGCGGGCCGGACTAGCGGGAAGAAGCAGTACTTC. Protein: CASSSQGAGRTSGKKQYF.

This clone was observed a few times. This sequence joins TRBV7-9 and TRBJ2-7; D is possibly TRBD1 (6 bases). V was clipped by 5 bases and J by 4 bases, with 15 bases between them. Germline V gives CDR1 SEHNR, CDR2 FQNEAQ (reference sequence). This CDR3 is 14 amino acids long. The CDR3, as DNA: TGTGCCAGCAGCCCCCAGGGGCTGCTATACGAGCAGTACTTC. It yields the protein CASSPQGLLYEQYF.

The rearrangement uses TRBV4-3 and TRBJ1-2, with 9 bases that match TRBD1. This CDR3 region has 16 residues. With V trimmed by 3 bases and J by 5 bases, 10 bases remained unmatched. The germline CDR1 and CDR2 sequences are LGHNA and YSLEER. The CDR3, as DNA: TGCGCCAGCAGCCATGTTACCGGGACAGGGCTTTATGGCTACACCTTC. It specifies CASSHVTGTGLYGYTF.

This clone was counted between two and nine times. In DNA form, the CDR3 reads TGTGCCTGGAGTGTACAGTCGAACACTGAAGCTTTCTTT. Translation: CAWSVQSNTEAFF. The V call is TRBV30, the J call TRBJ1-1; D is uncertain. Trimming removed 0 bases at V and 1 base at J, with 6 bases between. Looked up from germline, CDR1 is GTSNPN and CDR2 is SVGIG (reference sequence). The CDR3 loop spans 13 amino acids.

This clone occurred a few times. The chain combines TRBV9 with TRBJ2-5; 8 bases fit TRBD2. The germline V gene encodes CDR1 SGDLS and CDR2 YYNGEE. The CDR3 is 16 amino acids. With 1 base clipped from V and 5 bases from J, the junction kept 10 bases outside the gene matches. The CDR3 protein is CASSVRGLEAPETQYF. CDR3 DNA sequence: TGTGCCAGCAGCGTAAGGGGACTAGAGGCTCCCGAGACCCAGTACTTC.

The table lists this clone with a few counts. This chain joins TRBV4-3 and TRBJ2-2, with D hard to call. CDR1 is LGHNA, CDR2 YSLEER, per germline. V lost 5 bases, J lost 6 bases, and 16 bases lay in between. The CDR3 covers 15 residues. CDR3 sequence reads: CASSYSRLFPGELFF. The DNA for the CDR3 is TGCGCCAGCAGCTATTCTAGATTGTTCCCCGGGGAGCTGTTTTTT.

The CDR3 reads CASSFSDRGTYGYTF. The CDR3 region has the DNA TGTGCCAGCAGCTTCTCGGACAGGGGTACCTATGGCTACACCTTC. This sequence joins TRBV11-2 and TRBJ1-2; 9 positions agree with TRBD1. The germline CDR1 and CDR2 sequences are SGHAT and FQNNGV. The CDR3 has 15 residues. V gave up 3 bases and J gave up 4 bases; unmatched junction bases: 6.

V is TRBV5-1 and J is TRBJ2-1; D unclear. In germline, CDR1 is SGHRS, CDR2 YFSETQ. V was pared by 2 bases and J by 4 bases, with 7 bases between. The CDR3 runs to 13 residues. CDR3: CASSFDTYNEQFF. DNA for the CDR3: TGCGCCAGCAGCTTTGACACGTACAATGAGCAGTTCTTC.

The rearrangement joins TRBV27 to TRBJ2-3, with D possibly TRBD1 on 5 matching bases. CDR1 MNHEY and CDR2 SMNVEV come from the germline V gene (reference sequence). The CDR3 has 17 amino acids. Trimming shortened V by 5 bases and J by 2 bases, and 20 bases separated the two germline ends. The DNA for the CDR3 is TGTGCCAGCAGTCTCCATTCGGGCAGGGCAGACACAGATACGCAGTATTTT. Translation gives CASSLHSGRADTDTQYF.

The gene calls are TRBV9 and TRBJ2-5, with D unresolved. CDR1 and CDR2 from the germline V gene are SGDLS and YYNGEE. The V end was cut by 0 bases, the J end by 5 bases, with 11 bases between. CDR3 size: 14 residues. The CDR3 nucleotides read TGTGCCAGCAGCGTAGGCAGCGTTCGGGAGACCCAGTACTTC. Amino acids: CASSVGSVRETQYF.

This clone was detected a few times. The chain carries TRBV2 and TRBJ2-7, with D perhaps matching TRBD1 (6 bases). Trimming took off 2 bases at V and 3 bases at J, with 17 bases between the two ends. Germline V gene data show CDR1 as SNHLY and CDR2 as FYNNEI. The CDR3 is made up of 16 amino acids. As DNA, the CDR3 is TGTGCCAGCAGTGAATCCCCGACAGGCAGTGTCTACGAGCAGTACTTC. Its translation is CASSESPTGSVYEQYF.

This rearrangement joins TRBV7-3 to TRBJ1-1, with D maybe TRBD1 (5 bases). The CDR3 length is 14 residues. V dropped 0 bases and J dropped 8 bases, with 13 bases sitting between them. Germline V gene sequence: CDR1 SGHTA, CDR2 FQGTGA. The CDR3 region is CASSLTAAGQEAFF. Here the CDR3 DNA reads TGTGCCAGCAGCTTAACGGCGGCAGGACAAGAAGCTTTCTTT.

The chain links TRBV28 to TRBJ1-2, with 8 bases that match TRBD1. The V gene end was trimmed by 5 bases and the J gene end by 2 bases; junction bases not matched to a gene: 4. CDR1 is MDHEN, CDR2 SYDVKM, per germline. This CDR3 spans 14 amino acids. CDR3 bases: TGTGCCAGCAGTCGAGGACAGGGCAACTATGGCTACACCTTC. As protein: CASSRGQGNYGYTF.

V and J are TRBV4-2 and TRBJ2-7, with 8 nucleotides matching TRBD2. Germline V gene lookup returns CDR1 LGHNA and CDR2 YNFKEQ. With V trimmed by 2 bases and J by 3 bases, 6 bases remained unmatched. The CDR3 length is 15 residues. The CDR3 sequence is CASSQSGLAGYEQYF. CDR3 in DNA: TGTGCCAGCAGCCAAAGCGGCCTAGCGGGCTACGAGCAGTACTTC.

This clone was recorded a few times. J is TRBJ2-3 and V is TRBV5-6; 11 positions agree with TRBD2. After removal of 0 bases from V and 2 bases from J, the junction contained 5 bases not matched to a gene. Germline V CDR1 and CDR2: SGHDT, YYEEEE. The CDR3 has 17 amino acids. Here the CDR3 reads CASSLATSGSVTDTQYF. In nucleotides, the CDR3 is TGTGCCAGCAGCTTGGCCACTAGCGGGAGTGTCACAGATACGCAGTATTTT.

The CDR3 here is CASRGQATTNEKLFF. The CDR3 nucleotides are TGTGCCAGTAGAGGACAGGCGACAACTAATGAAAAACTGTTTTTT. J is TRBJ1-4 and V is TRBV19; 7 bases are shared with TRBD1. This CDR3 comprises 15 residues. J was trimmed by 0 bases and V by 6 bases; bases with no gene match: 4. The germline gives CDR1 LNHDA, CDR2 SQIVND (reference sequence).

The chain uses TRBV5-4 and TRBJ2-7, with D possibly matching TRBD2 (6 bases). The V gene's germline CDR1 is SGHNT and CDR2 YYREEE (reference sequence). V was pared by 0 bases and J by 3 bases, with 10 bases between. The CDR3 has 14 residues. The CDR3 nucleotides read TGTGCCAGCAGCTTGGCCGGAGGGATCTACGAGCAGTACTTC. Its protein product is CASSLAGGIYEQYF.

The chain joins TRBV7-2 to TRBJ1-5, with 7 bases matching TRBD1. Trimming at V came to 2 bases and at J to 6 bases, leaving 1 base not matched to a gene. Germline V gives CDR1 SGHTA, CDR2 FQGNSA. The CDR3 has 13 residues. This CDR3 is CASSLRQGQPQHF. Written as DNA, the CDR3 is TGTGCCAGCAGCTTAAGACAGGGTCAGCCCCAGCATTTT.

This clone was recorded a few times. The chain recombines TRBV5-6 with TRBJ2-3; D is possibly TRBD2 (6 bases). This CDR3 is built from 15 residues. The germline V gene has CDR1 SGHDT and CDR2 YYEEEE. Between the trimmed V and J ends, which lost 4 bases and 6 bases, there was a span of 18 bases. As DNA, the CDR3 is TGTGCCAGCAGCCCCCCAAAAGGGAGGAGCGATACGCAGTATTTT. Translation gives CASSPPKGRSDTQYF.

The genes are TRBV28 and TRBJ2-5; maybe TRBD2 (5 bases). Per the germline V gene, CDR1 is MDHEN and CDR2 is SYDVKM. This CDR3 region has 14 residues. V was pared by 10 bases and J by 5 bases, with 20 bases between. DNA of the CDR3: TGTGCCACCCGGGGTTGGGCGGGTGTCGAGACCCAGTACTTC. This codes for CATRGWAGVETQYF.

The V gene is TRBV19, the J gene TRBJ1-5, with a possible D match to TRBD1 (6 bases). The V end lost 4 bases, the J end lost 1 base, and 17 bases lay between the germline ends. Germline V gene data show CDR1 as LNHDA and CDR2 as SQIVND (reference sequence). This CDR3 contains 17 residues. The CDR3 DNA follows: TGTGCCAGTAGTAGACAACGACAGGTCGGAAGCAATCAGCCCCAGCATTTT. It yields the protein CASSRQRQVGSNQPQHF. The variable domain in full, completed from reference TRBV19 and TRBJ1-5, reads DGGITQSPKYLFRKEGQNVTLSCEQNLNHDAMYWYRQDPGQGLRLIYYSQIVNDFQKGDIAEGYSVSREKKESFPLTVTSAQKNPTAFYLCASSRQRQVGSNQPQHFGDGTRLSIL.

In this sample, this clone turned up a few times. The V and J genes are TRBV5-4 and TRBJ1-1; a weak D match, TRBD1 (6 bases). Germline assignment: CDR1 SGHNT and CDR2 YYREEE (reference sequence). Deletions cut 4 bases from V and 2 bases from J, with 15 bases between. This CDR3 spans 15 amino acids. The CDR3 DNA follows: TGTGCCAGCAGCCAAATCGACAGGATAAACACTGAAGCTTTCTTT. Encoded protein: CASSQIDRINTEAFF.

This clone appeared a few times. The chain uses TRBV7-2 and TRBJ1-1; D is possibly TRBD1 (6 bases). CDR1 and CDR2 (germline): SGHTA, FQGNSA. Trimming shortened V by 5 bases and J by 1 base, and 11 bases separated the two germline ends. The CDR3 loop spans 14 amino acids. CDR3 nucleotide sequence: TGTGCCAGCAGCCCTGACAGGAGGAACACTGAAGCTTTCTTT. Protein product: CASSPDRRNTEAFF.

On this clone itself: This same CDR3 is encoded by further DNA sequences in the sample. V gene TRBV28 combines with J gene TRBJ2-1; TRBD1 might be the D (6 bases). This CDR3 region has 13 residues. Germline V gene sequence: CDR1 MDHEN, CDR2 SYDVKM. Trimming shortened V by 2 bases and J by 4 bases, and 6 bases separated the two germline ends. The CDR3 reads CASSLTGYNEQFF. CDR3 DNA: TGTGCCAGCAGTTTAACAGGGTACAATGAGCAGTTCTTC.

CDR3 protein: CASSPGLSTDTQYF. Written as DNA, the CDR3 is TGTGCCAGCAGCCCCGGACTATCCACAGATACGCAGTATTTT. The chain uses TRBV14 and TRBJ2-3, with D perhaps matching TRBD2 (6 bases). Trimming took off 4 bases at V and 2 bases at J, with 10 bases between the two ends. CDR3 length equals 14 residues. The V gene's germline CDR1 is SGHDN and CDR2 FVKESK.